These T cell receptor beta chains were read from a single sample in a study of blood T cells in healthy people across ages. TCRdb analysed the 5' RACE reads with MiXCR anew, one entry per CDR3 protein. The sample has around 1,000,000 distinct CDR3 sequences; around 25% are singletons. These records were also assigned to another study, of T cells of mothers and their children.

Sequencing was performed on blood. The receptors shown here come from a girl under 10 years old in good health. The CDR3 runs from the conserved cysteine through the conserved F or W. A D gene is named only where the DNA matches it firmly. Expanded clones are given a class, and other clones once, few, many or no size at all.

D gene | clone size | J gene | V gene | CDR3 protein | CDR3 DNA
NA | NA | TRBJ2-5 | TRBV20-1 | CSASPLTYGQETQYF | TGCAGTGCTAGTCCCTTGACTTACGGCCAAGAGACCCAGTACTTC
TRBD2 | NA | TRBJ2-1 | TRBV12-3/TRBV12-4 | CASRLAGVENEQFF | TGTGCCAGCAGATTAGCGGGAGTGGAGAATGAGCAGTTCTTC
NA | NA | TRBJ2-1 | TRBV6-5 | CASSSSPTWDEQFF | TGTGCCAGCTCCTCTAGCCCAACATGGGATGAGCAGTTCTTC
TRBD1 | few | TRBJ1-5 | TRBV6-1 | CASSQGGQGAGQPQHF | TGTGCCAGCAGTCAGGGGGGACAGGGGGCAGGGCAGCCCCAGCATTTT
NA | NA | TRBJ2-7 | TRBV9 | CASSVDSDVGSYEQYF | TGTGCCAGCAGCGTAGATTCCGACGTGGGCTCCTACGAGCAGTACTTC
NA | NA | TRBJ1-1 | TRBV7-9 | CASSLATRGDEAFF | TGTGCCAGCAGCTTAGCCACGCGGGGGGATGAAGCTTTCTTT
NA | NA | TRBJ2-3 | TRBV12-3/TRBV12-4 | CASIPADAQYF | TGTGCCAGCATCCCCGCAGATGCGCAGTATTTT
NA | NA | TRBJ2-3 | TRBV5-1 | CASSWRGEDTQYF | TGCGCCAGCAGCTGGCGGGGAGAAGATACGCAGTATTTT
TRBD1 | few | TRBJ1-2 | TRBV20-1 | CSAILQGRNGYTF | TGCAGTGCTATTCTACAGGGGCGCAATGGCTACACCTTC
NA | few | TRBJ1-3 | TRBV4-3 | CASSQDGSRDPSGNTIYF | TGCGCCAGCAGCCAAGATGGCTCCCGGGATCCCTCTGGAAACACCATATATTTT
TRBD2 | few | TRBJ2-1 | TRBV7-2 | CASSLAGSSGRNEQFF | TGTGCCAGCAGCTTAGCTGGCTCTAGCGGGAGGAATGAGCAGTTCTTC
NA | few | TRBJ1-2 | TRBV20-1 | CGAKGSLHLFYGYTF | TGCGGTGCTAAAGGCAGTCTCCACTTGTTTTATGGCTACACCTTC
TRBD1 | NA | TRBJ2-2 | TRBV7-3 | CASSWDSRNTGELFF | TGTGCCAGCAGCTGGGACAGCCGAAACACCGGGGAGCTGTTTTTT
NA | NA | TRBJ1-1 | TRBV29-1 | CSVSMTVEAFF | TGCAGCGTTTCTATGACAGTCGAAGCTTTCTTT
TRBD2 | few | TRBJ2-1 | TRBV3-1 | CASSQALAANEQFF | TGTGCCAGCAGCCAGGCCCTAGCGGCCAATGAGCAGTTCTTC
NA | NA | TRBJ2-1 | TRBV4-2 | CASSQDWASTRRVSYNEQFF | TGTGCCAGCAGCCAAGACTGGGCTAGCACAAGAAGGGTTTCCTACAATGAGCAGTTCTTC
NA | few | TRBJ2-7 | TRBV5-1 | CASRPAGSYEQYF | TGCGCCAGCAGACCAGCAGGCTCCTACGAGCAGTACTTC
NA | few | TRBJ1-5 | TRBV6-2/TRBV6-3 | CASTAQGFQPQHF | TGTGCCAGCACAGCCCAGGGGTTCCAGCCCCAGCATTTT
NA | NA | TRBJ2-5 | TRBV20-1 | CSASLGEETQYF | TGCAGTGCTAGTCTGGGAGAAGAGACCCAGTACTTC
TRBD1 | few | TRBJ2-4 | TRBV5-5 | CASSLAWGTGSYIQYF | TGTGCCAGCAGCTTGGCGTGGGGGACAGGGAGTTACATTCAGTACTTC
TRBD1 | few | TRBJ1-3 | TRBV29-1 | CSVEGTGDSGNTIYF | TGCAGCGTTGAGGGGACAGGAGACTCTGGAAACACCATATATTTT
NA | NA | TRBJ1-2 | TRBV6-5 | CASSYRRGNYGYTF | TGTGCCAGCAGTTATCGGAGGGGAAACTATGGCTACACCTTC
NA | few | TRBJ2-3 | TRBV7-6 | CASSLVMGETSSTDTQYF | TGTGCCAGCAGCTTAGTCATGGGGGAAACTAGTAGCACAGATACGCAGTATTTT
TRBD1 | NA | TRBJ1-4 | TRBV5-1 | CASSGGQGREKLFF | TGCGCCAGCAGCGGGGGACAGGGAAGAGAAAAACTGTTTTTT
TRBD2 | many | TRBJ2-5 | TRBV7-6 | CASSISGGAGETQYF | TGTGCCAGCAGCATTAGCGGGGGTGCAGGAGAGACCCAGTACTTC
TRBD2 | NA | TRBJ2-1 | TRBV9 | CASSNPSGTSWDEQFF | TGTGCCAGCAGCAATCCTTCCGGGACTAGCTGGGATGAGCAGTTCTTC
TRBD1 | once | TRBJ2-2 | TRBV7-8 | CASSLRGTGSATGELFF | TGTGCCAGCAGCTTAAGAGGGACAGGGAGTGCCACCGGGGAGCTGTTTTTT
TRBD1 | few | TRBJ1-2 | TRBV12-3/TRBV12-4 | CASTDRGEGYTF | TGTGCCAGCACCGACAGGGGCGAGGGCTACACCTTC